The 9 T cell receptor beta chains listed next were all sequenced from one sample in a study of naive and memory T cell subsets. Study-wide findings and caveats: Especially in CD8 cells, naive repertoires contained a few larger clonotypes, possibly CD45RA-re-expressing memory cells.

Their cognate antigens are unknown. An equimolar mix of two oligonucleotides served as the beta constant-region primer for TRBC1 and TRBC2. Ligated cDNA was amplified by four rounds of PCR with nested alpha and beta constant-region primers and SP2. TCRdb ran MiXCR on the UMI-ligation and nested PCR reads and lists one entry per CDR3 protein. The sample lists over 110,000 distinct CDR3 sequences; 15% to 20% were seen once. The sequencing sample was made of naive CD8+ T cells from blood. The receptor set was obtained from a human donor in good health.

This clonotype was seen a handful of times. The chain uses TRBV2 and TRBJ2-5; a weak D match, TRBD1 (6 bases). This CDR3 contains 16 residues. Germline V gives CDR1 SNHLY, CDR2 FYNNEI. V was shortened by 1 base and J by 2 bases, with 14 bases between the two germline ends. The CDR3 DNA reads as TGTGCCAGCAGTGAAGGGGGCAGGGGCGGGCAAGAGACCCAGTACTTC. Translated: CASSEGGRGGQETQYF.

The V call is TRBV9, the J call TRBJ2-2; D remains ambiguous. V was trimmed by 0 bases and J by 6 bases, leaving 6 bases between them. The CDR3 covers 13 residues. Looked up from germline, CDR1 is SGDLS and CDR2 is YYNGEE. The CDR3 nucleotides read TGTGCCAGCAGCGTAGGGACCCCCGGGGAGCTGTTTTTT. Translated, it gives CASSVGTPGELFF.

This chain connects TRBV5-4 to TRBJ1-1, with 8 bases lining up with TRBD1. With 0 bases clipped from V and 7 bases from J, the junction kept 5 bases outside the gene matches. Germline V lookup: CDR1 SGHNT, CDR2 YYREEE (reference sequence). CDR3 length: 14 residues. CDR3 in DNA: TGTGCCAGCAGCTTGGCAGGGGGCGGGAATGAAGCTTTCTTT. It encodes CASSLAGGGNEAFF.

CDR3 nucleotide sequence: TGTGCCAGCAGTTTGCGAGCAGGGGGGGCCTACGAGCAGTACTTC. Protein product: CASSLRAGGAYEQYF. The chain couples TRBV27 to TRBJ2-7; D could derive from TRBD1 or TRBD2 (7 bases each). Trimming took off 3 bases at V and 2 bases at J, with 14 bases between the two ends. The CDR3 sequence is 15 residues long. Looked up from germline, CDR1 is MNHEY and CDR2 is SMNVEV (reference sequence).

This clonotype has just a few counts. The chain employs TRBV7-2 and TRBJ1-6; 8 bases match TRBD1. Germline CDR1 reads SGHTA; CDR2 reads FQGNSA. The CDR3 is made up of 14 amino acids. J lost 6 bases, V lost 5 bases, and 3 bases had no gene match. The CDR3 coding sequence is TGTGCCAGCAGCGTGGACAGGGTTAATTCACCCCTCCACTTT. This gives the protein CASSVDRVNSPLHF. The whole variable domain, filled in from reference TRBV7-2 and TRBJ1-6, reads GAGVSQSPSNKVTEKGKDVELRCDPISGHTALYWYRQSLGQGLEFLIYFQGNSAPDKSGLPSDRFSAERTGGSVSTLTIQRTQQEDSAVYLCASSVDRVNSPLHFGNGTRLTVT.

The gene calls are TRBV29-1 and TRBJ2-7; 10 bases fit TRBD2. J gave up 4 bases and V 4 bases, and 4 bases lay outside the gene matches. Looked up from germline, CDR1 is SQVTM and CDR2 is ANQGSEA. This CDR3 has 13 amino acids. CDR3 residues: CSVVTSGEYEQYF. The CDR3 coding sequence is TGCAGCGTTGTAACTAGCGGGGAATACGAGCAGTACTTC.

CDR3 protein: CASSLNSAHEQYF. The CDR3 nucleotides are TGTGCCAGCAGCTTAAATAGCGCCCACGAGCAGTACTTC. The chain combines TRBV7-3 with TRBJ2-7, with D possibly being TRBD2 (5 bases). CDR3 size: 13 residues. Between the trimmed V and J ends, which lost 1 base and 5 bases, there was a span of 9 bases. Germline-derived CDR1 and CDR2 are SGHTA and FQGTGA.

V gene TRBV29-1 combines with J gene TRBJ1-1, with D uncertain. Per germline, CDR1 SQVTM and CDR2 ANQGSEA. CDR3 length equals 11 residues. The V end was cut by 7 bases, the J end by 0 bases, with 6 bases between. The chain's CDR3 is CSAEMNTEAFF. The CDR3 nucleotides are TGCAGCGCCGAGATGAACACTGAAGCTTTCTTT.

The chain recombines TRBV9 with TRBJ2-7, with 8 bases identical to TRBD2. CDR1 SGDLS and CDR2 YYNGEE come from the germline V gene. This CDR3 has 15 residues. The J segment lost 5 bases and the V segment lost 4 bases, leaving 11 bases of the junction unmatched. CDR3 DNA sequence: TGTGCCAGCAGCCCCCAGCGGGAGTGGTATGACGAGCAGTACTTC. This gives the protein CASSPQREWYDEQYF.